The TCR beta chain described here comes from a study of blood T cell repertoires in COVID-19. For the study at large: Sample material is recorded as cDNA or gDNA derived from T cells, B-cell-depleted T cells, or PBMCs.

Using immunoSEQ multiplex PCR, the repertoire was profiled, and TCRdb retains in-frame clones only, with some absent. The repertoire consists of approximately 200,000 clones, with about nine tenths occurring once and the leading ten covering about 1%. The receptor was derived from a man between 25 and 39 years old with acute or convalescent COVID-19. Sequenced material: peripheral blood.

The CDR3 region is CASSLAGLDGYTF. DNA of the CDR3: TGTGCCAGCAGTTTGGCGGGCTTGGATGGCTACACCTTC. The chain couples TRBV27 to TRBJ1-2; D remains unclear. The CDR3 contains 13 residues. The germline gives CDR1 MNHEY, CDR2 SMNVEV (reference sequence). The V and J ends lost 3 bases and 6 bases respectively, with 11 bases between them.